The following is a TCR beta chain sequence with its context. The antigen remains undetermined. A read error may account for a junction end that differs from germline. Some clones are missing from TCRdb's copy, which holds only in-frame ones; the method was immunoSEQ multiplex PCR. The sample has some 12,000 clones, about four fifths seen once. This entry is derived from a study of somatic mutations in cytotoxic T cells in rheumatoid arthritis. The study, taken as a whole, reports: Just what the expanded CD8+ clones targeted, in terms of antigens, remained unknown.

Sequenced input: CD8+ T cells sorted from blood. The receptor was derived from a woman aged 55 to 70 in good health.

The CDR3: CAGSLELGASYNEQFF. DNA of the CDR3: TGTGCCGGCAGCTTAGAGTTGGGGGCCTCCTACAATGAGCAGTTCTTC. The V gene is TRBV7-2, the J gene TRBJ2-1, with D tentatively TRBD1 (6 bases). Per germline, CDR1 SGHTA and CDR2 FQGNSA. The CDR3 is 16 amino acids.